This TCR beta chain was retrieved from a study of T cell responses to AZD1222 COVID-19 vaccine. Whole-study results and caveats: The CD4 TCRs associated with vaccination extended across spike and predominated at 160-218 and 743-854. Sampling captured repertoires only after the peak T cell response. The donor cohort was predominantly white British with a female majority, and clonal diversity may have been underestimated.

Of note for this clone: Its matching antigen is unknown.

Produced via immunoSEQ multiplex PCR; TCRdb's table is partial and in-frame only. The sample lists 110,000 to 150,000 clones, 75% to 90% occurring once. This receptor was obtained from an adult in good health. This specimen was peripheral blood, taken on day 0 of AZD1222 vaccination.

As DNA, the CDR3 is TGTGCCAGCAGCCCTCTCTTAAGAGGGGACTATGGCTACACCTTC. Its translation: CASSPLLRGDYGYTF. This chain joins TRBV14 and TRBJ1-2, with D possibly TRBD1 on 5 matching bases. CDR1 SGHDN and CDR2 FVKESK come from the germline V gene. CDR3 size: 15 residues. Trimming cost V 4 bases and J 3 bases, with 15 bases left between them.